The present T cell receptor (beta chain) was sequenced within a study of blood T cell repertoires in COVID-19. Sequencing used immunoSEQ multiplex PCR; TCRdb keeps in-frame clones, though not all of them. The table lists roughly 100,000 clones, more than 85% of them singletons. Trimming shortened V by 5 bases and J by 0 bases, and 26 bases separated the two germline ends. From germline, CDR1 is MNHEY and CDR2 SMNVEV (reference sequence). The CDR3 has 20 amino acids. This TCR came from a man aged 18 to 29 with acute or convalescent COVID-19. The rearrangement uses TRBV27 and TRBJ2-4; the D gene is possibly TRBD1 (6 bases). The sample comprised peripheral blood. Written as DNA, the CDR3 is TGTGCCAGCAGTCCCTTGGCGGGCCAGGGGCACCCCCTAGCCAAAAACATTCAGTACTTC. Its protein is CASSPLAGQGHPLAKNIQYF.